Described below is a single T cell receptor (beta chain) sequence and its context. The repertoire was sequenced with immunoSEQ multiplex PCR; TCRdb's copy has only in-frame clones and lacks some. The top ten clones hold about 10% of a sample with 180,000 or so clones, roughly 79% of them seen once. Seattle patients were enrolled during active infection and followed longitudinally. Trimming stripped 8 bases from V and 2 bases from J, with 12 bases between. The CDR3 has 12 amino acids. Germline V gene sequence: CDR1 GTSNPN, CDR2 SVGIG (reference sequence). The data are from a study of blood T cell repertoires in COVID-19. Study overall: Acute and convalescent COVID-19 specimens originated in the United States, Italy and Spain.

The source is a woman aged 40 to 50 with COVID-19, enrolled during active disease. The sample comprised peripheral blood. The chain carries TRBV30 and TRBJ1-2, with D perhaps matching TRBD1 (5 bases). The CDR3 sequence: CARSRQNYGYTF. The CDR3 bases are TGTGCCCGCTCTCGACAGAACTATGGCTACACCTTC.